These 5 T cell receptor beta chains originate from one sample sequenced in a study of blood T cells in healthy people across ages. Together with a sample-barcoded 5' primer, a J-beta primer mix was included in a second PCR lasting about 7 to 11 cycles. MiXCR, applied by TCRdb to the 5' RACE reads, yields one record per CDR3 protein. The sample includes around 900,000 distinct CDR3 sequences, 45% to 60% of them seen just once. Sequencing used blood. These receptors were collected from a woman aged 60-70 years in good health.

The chain combines TRBV3-1 with TRBJ1-4; unclear D gene. The CDR3 runs to 14 residues. The germline CDR1 and CDR2 sequences are LGHDT and YNNKEL (reference sequence). With 6 bases removed from V and 2 bases from J, the gap between germline ends came to 10 bases. The CDR3 spells CASRLRGTNEKLFF. The CDR3 DNA is TGTGCCAGCAGATTACGGGGTACTAATGAAAAACTGTTTTTT.

The CDR3 sequence is CASSYFTGELFF. As DNA, the CDR3 is TGTGCCAGCAGTTACTTCACCGGGGAGCTGTTTTTT. The chain links TRBV6-5 to TRBJ2-2; D is ambiguous. Trimming pared 1 base from V and 4 bases from J, leaving 1 base between. Germline V lookup: CDR1 MNHEY, CDR2 SVGAGI. This CDR3 region has 12 residues.

The chain joins TRBV24-1 to TRBJ2-1; 12 bases agree with TRBD2. The CDR3 sequence is 17 residues long. The germline gives CDR1 KGHDR, CDR2 SFDVKD. J was trimmed by 9 bases and V by 2 bases; bases with no gene match: 10. In nucleotides, the CDR3 is TGTGCCACCAGTGATTCCAGACTAGCGGGAGAAGTGGTTGAGCAGTTCTTC. Amino acid sequence: CATSDSRLAGEVVEQFF.

The J gene is TRBJ2-7, the V gene TRBV7-2, with 12 bases lining up with TRBD2. Germline assignment: CDR1 SGHTA and CDR2 FQGNSA. The trim removed 5 bases at V and 0 bases at J, leaving 14 bases unmatched. This CDR3 has 19 residues. The CDR3 nucleotides read TGTGCCAGCAGCATTACTAGCGGGAGGAGCGAATCTTACTCCTACGAGCAGTACTTC. Its protein is CASSITSGRSESYSYEQYF.

The chain employs TRBV20-1 and TRBJ2-7; D is ambiguous. In germline, CDR1 is DFQATT, CDR2 SNEGSKA (reference sequence). V lost 6 bases and J 7 bases, leaving 22 bases between the germline ends. The length of the CDR3 is 14 residues. CDR3 residues: CSAPSPETHNEQYF. The CDR3 nucleotides are TGCAGTGCCCCCAGTCCCGAAACCCACAATGAGCAGTACTTC.